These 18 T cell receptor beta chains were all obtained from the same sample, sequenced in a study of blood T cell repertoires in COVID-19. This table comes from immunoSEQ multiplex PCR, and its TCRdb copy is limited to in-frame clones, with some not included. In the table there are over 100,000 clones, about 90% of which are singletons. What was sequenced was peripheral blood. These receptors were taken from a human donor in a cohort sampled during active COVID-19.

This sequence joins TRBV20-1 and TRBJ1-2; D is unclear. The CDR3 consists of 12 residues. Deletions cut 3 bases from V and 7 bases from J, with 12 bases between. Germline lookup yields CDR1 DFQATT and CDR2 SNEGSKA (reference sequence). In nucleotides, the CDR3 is TGCAGTGCTAGTGGAGGGATGGGTGGCTACACCTTC. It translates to CSASGGMGGYTF.

CDR3 loop: CASSSTEYEQYF. Written as DNA, the CDR3 is TGTGCCAGCAGCTCCACAGAATACGAGCAGTACTTC. The chain combines TRBV7-9 with TRBJ2-7; the D is unclear. Germline assignment: CDR1 SEHNR and CDR2 FQNEAQ (reference sequence). Trimming left V 4 bases short and J 4 bases short, with 8 bases between. This CDR3 spans 12 amino acids.

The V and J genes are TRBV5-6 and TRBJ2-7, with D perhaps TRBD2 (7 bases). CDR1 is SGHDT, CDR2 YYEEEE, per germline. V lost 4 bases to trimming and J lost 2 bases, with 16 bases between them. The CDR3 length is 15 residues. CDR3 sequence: CASSPDRGAPYEQYF. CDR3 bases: TGTGCCAGCAGCCCAGATCGGGGGGCCCCCTACGAGCAGTACTTC.

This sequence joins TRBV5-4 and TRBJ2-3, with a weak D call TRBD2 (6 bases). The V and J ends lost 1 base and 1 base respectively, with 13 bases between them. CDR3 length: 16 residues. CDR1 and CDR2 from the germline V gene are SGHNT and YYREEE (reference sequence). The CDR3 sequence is CASSLLSGVGTDTQYF. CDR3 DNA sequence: TGTGCCAGCAGCTTGTTGTCGGGGGTAGGCACAGATACGCAGTATTTT.

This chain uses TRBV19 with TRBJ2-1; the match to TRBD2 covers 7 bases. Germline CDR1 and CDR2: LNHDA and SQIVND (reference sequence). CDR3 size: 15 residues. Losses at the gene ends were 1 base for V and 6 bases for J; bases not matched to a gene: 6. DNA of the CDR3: TGTGCCAGTAGTATAGTGACACTAGCGAGCAATGAGCAGTTCTTC. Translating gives CASSIVTLASNEQFF.

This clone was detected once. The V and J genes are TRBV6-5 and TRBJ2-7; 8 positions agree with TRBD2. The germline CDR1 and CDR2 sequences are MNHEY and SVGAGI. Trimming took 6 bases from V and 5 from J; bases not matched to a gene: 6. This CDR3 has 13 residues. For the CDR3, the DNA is TGTGCCAGCAGGTTAGCGGGACCCCACGAGCAGTACTTC. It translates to CASRLAGPHEQYF.

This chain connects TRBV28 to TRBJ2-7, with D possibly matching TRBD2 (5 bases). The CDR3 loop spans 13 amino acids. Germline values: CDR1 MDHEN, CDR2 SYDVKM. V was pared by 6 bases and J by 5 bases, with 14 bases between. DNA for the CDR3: TGTGCCAGCAGGCCCCCAACTAGTCACGAGCAGTACTTC. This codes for CASRPPTSHEQYF.

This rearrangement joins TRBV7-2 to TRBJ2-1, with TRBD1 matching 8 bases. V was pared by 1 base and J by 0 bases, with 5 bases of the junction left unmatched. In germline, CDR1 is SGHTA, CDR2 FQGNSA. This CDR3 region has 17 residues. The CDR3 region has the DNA TGTGCCAGCAGCTTAGGGACAGGGATGAGCTCCTACAATGAGCAGTTCTTC. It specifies CASSLGTGMSSYNEQFF. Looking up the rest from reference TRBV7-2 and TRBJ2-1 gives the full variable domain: GAGVSQSPSNKVTEKGKDVELRCDPISGHTALYWYRQSLGQGLEFLIYFQGNSAPDKSGLPSDRFSAERTGGSVSTLTIQRTQQEDSAVYLCASSLGTGMSSYNEQFFGPGTRLTVL.

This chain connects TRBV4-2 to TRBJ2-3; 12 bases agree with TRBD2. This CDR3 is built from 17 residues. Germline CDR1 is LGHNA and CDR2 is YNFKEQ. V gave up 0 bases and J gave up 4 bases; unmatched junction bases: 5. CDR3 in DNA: TGTGCCAGCAGCCAAGATCCTAGCGGGGGGGCAGCAGATACGCAGTATTTT. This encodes CASSQDPSGGAADTQYF.

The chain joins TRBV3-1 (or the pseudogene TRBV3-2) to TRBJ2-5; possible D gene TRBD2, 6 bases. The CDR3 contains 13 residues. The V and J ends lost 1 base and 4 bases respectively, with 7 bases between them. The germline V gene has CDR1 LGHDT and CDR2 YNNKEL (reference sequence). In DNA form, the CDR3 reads TGTGCCAGCAGCCAAGTGGGACTAGAGACCCAGTACTTC. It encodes CASSQVGLETQYF.

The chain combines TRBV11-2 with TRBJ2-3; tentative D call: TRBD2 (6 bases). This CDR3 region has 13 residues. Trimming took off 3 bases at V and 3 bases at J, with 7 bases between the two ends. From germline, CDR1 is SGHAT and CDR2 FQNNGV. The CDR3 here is CASSLAGTDTQYF. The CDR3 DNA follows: TGTGCCAGCAGCTTGGCGGGAACAGATACGCAGTATTTT.

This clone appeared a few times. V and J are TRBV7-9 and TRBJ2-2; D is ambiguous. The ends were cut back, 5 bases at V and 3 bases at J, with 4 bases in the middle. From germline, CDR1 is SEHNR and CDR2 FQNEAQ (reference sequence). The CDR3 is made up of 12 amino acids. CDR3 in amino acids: CASSRDTGELFF. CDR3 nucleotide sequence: TGTGCCAGCAGCCGGGACACCGGGGAGCTGTTTTTT.

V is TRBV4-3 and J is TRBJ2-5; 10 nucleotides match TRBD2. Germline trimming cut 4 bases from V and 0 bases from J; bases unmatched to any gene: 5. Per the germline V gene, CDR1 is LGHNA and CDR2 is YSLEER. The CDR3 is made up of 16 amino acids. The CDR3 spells CASSPNSGRNQETQYF. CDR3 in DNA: TGCGCCAGCAGCCCAAATAGCGGGAGGAACCAAGAGACCCAGTACTTC.

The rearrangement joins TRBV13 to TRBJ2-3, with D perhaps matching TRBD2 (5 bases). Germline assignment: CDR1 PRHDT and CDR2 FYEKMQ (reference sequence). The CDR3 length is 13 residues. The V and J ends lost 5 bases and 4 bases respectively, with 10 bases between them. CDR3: CASSLAQADTQYF. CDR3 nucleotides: TGTGCCAGCAGCCTAGCCCAGGCAGATACGCAGTATTTT. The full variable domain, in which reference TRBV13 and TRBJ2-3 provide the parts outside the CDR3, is AAGVIQSPRHLIKEKRETATLKCYPIPRHDTVYWYQQGPGQDPQFLISFYEKMQSDKGSIPDRFSAQQFSDYHSELNMSSLELGDSALYFCASSLAQADTQYFGPGTRLTVL.

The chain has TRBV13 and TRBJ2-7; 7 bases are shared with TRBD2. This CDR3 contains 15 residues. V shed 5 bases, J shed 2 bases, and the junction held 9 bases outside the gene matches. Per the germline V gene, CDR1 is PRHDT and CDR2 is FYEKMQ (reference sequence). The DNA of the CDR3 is TGTGCCAGCAGCGGTCTGCGGGAGAGGACCTACGAGCAGTACTTC. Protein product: CASSGLRERTYEQYF. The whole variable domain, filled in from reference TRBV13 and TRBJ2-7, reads AAGVIQSPRHLIKEKRETATLKCYPIPRHDTVYWYQQGPGQDPQFLISFYEKMQSDKGSIPDRFSAQQFSDYHSELNMSSLELGDSALYFCASSGLRERTYEQYFGPGTRLTVT.

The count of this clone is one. In nucleotides, the CDR3 is TGTGCCAGCAGGGGGACAGCTCACTATGGCTACACCTTC. Encoded protein: CASRGTAHYGYTF. V gene TRBV9 combines with J gene TRBJ1-2, with TRBD1 identical over 7 bases. This CDR3 is built from 13 residues. V shed 5 bases and J 3 bases; nucleotides not matched to a gene: 4. The germline V gene encodes CDR1 SGDLS and CDR2 YYNGEE.

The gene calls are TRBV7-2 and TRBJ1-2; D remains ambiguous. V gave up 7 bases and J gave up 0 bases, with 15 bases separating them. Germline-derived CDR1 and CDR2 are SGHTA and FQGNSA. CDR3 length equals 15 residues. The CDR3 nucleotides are TGTGCCAGCATCCAGCGTCCCCCCGCTAACTATGGCTACACCTTC. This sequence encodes CASIQRPPANYGYTF.

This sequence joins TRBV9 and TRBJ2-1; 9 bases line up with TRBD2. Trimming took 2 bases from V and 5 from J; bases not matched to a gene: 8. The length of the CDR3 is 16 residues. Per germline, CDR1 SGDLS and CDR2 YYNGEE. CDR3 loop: CASSVGLAGRNNEQFF. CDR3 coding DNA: TGTGCCAGCAGCGTCGGCCTAGCGGGGAGGAACAATGAGCAGTTCTTC.